The 27 T cell receptor beta chains reported below all come from one sample, sequenced in a study of siplizumab effects on memory and regulatory T cells. TCRdb keeps only in-frame clones here, not all; method: immunoSEQ multiplex PCR. The table lists roughly 25,000 clones, more than 65% of them singletons. The sequencing sample was made of memory CD4+ T cells sorted from blood. All receptors derive from a human donor in good health.

V is TRBV18 and J is TRBJ1-1; 9 nucleotides match TRBD1. This CDR3 spans 15 amino acids. Germline CDR1 KGHSH, CDR2 LQKENI. V shed 4 bases and J 2 bases; nucleotides not matched to a gene: 5. The CDR3 reads CASSLLQGANTEAFF. The CDR3 DNA reads TGTGCCAGCTCACTATTACAGGGGGCAAACACTGAAGCTTTCTTT.

V and J are TRBV29-1 and TRBJ1-2; the match to TRBD1 covers 7 bases. The germline V gene encodes CDR1 SQVTM and CDR2 ANQGSEA. With 4 bases clipped from V and 8 bases from J, the junction kept 13 bases outside the gene matches. The CDR3 is 14 residues long. The CDR3 sequence is CSVGTGVTTPGYTF. In DNA form, the CDR3 reads TGCAGCGTTGGTACAGGGGTCACAACTCCCGGCTACACCTTC. Supplemented by reference TRBV29-1 and TRBJ1-2, the full variable domain reads SAVISQKPSRDICQRGTSLTIQCQVDSQVTMMFWYRQQPGQSLTLIATANQGSEATYESGFVIDKFPISRPNLTFSTLTVSNMSPEDSSIYLCSVGTGVTTPGYTFGSGTRLTVV.

The chain recombines TRBV27 with TRBJ2-1; D remains ambiguous. Between the trimmed V and J ends, which lost 2 bases and 8 bases, there was a span of 13 bases. CDR3 length: 14 amino acids. Per the germline V gene, CDR1 is MNHEY and CDR2 is SMNVEV (reference sequence). Here the CDR3 reads CASSLMVAGHEQFF. CDR3 nucleotides: TGTGCCAGCAGTTTAATGGTAGCCGGCCATGAGCAGTTCTTC.

This clone was counted once. This chain links TRBV2 with TRBJ2-5, with 8 bases that match TRBD1. This CDR3 spans 16 amino acids. Trimming removed 4 bases from V and 1 base from J; junction bases left unmatched: 8. CDR1 is SNHLY and CDR2 is FYNNEI in the germline V gene. The chain's CDR3 is CASSAGTGRRQETQYF. CDR3 nucleotides: TGTGCCAGCAGTGCCGGGACAGGCCGCCGCCAAGAGACCCAGTACTTC.

As regards this clone: Other DNA sequences in the sample encode the same CDR3. This chain links TRBV19 with TRBJ2-3; 10 bases line up with TRBD2. Germline V lookup: CDR1 LNHDA, CDR2 SQIVND (reference sequence). The trim removed 8 bases at V and 0 bases at J, leaving 2 bases unmatched. The CDR3 sequence is 14 residues long. CDR3 sequence (DNA): TGTGCCAGTCGGACTAGCGGTAGCACAGATACGCAGTATTTT. It specifies CASRTSGSTDTQYF.

The chain has TRBV5-6 and TRBJ2-1, with 8 bases lining up with TRBD2. Germline assignment: CDR1 SGHDT and CDR2 YYEEEE. This CDR3 contains 15 residues. J lost 6 bases, V lost 0 bases, and 5 bases had no gene match. CDR3 in DNA: TGTGCCAGCAGCTTGGTACCGGGAGGGGGCAATGAGCAGTTCTTC. Translated, it gives CASSLVPGGGNEQFF.

The chain is built from TRBV2 and TRBJ1-1; perhaps TRBD1 as D (5 bases). The CDR3 spans 13 residues. V lost 6 bases, J lost 1 base, and 9 bases lay in between. Germline V gene data show CDR1 as SNHLY and CDR2 as FYNNEI. The CDR3 is CASRADRNTEAFF. The DNA of the CDR3 is TGTGCCAGCAGAGCAGACAGGAACACTGAAGCTTTCTTT. The whole variable domain, remainder taken from reference TRBV2 and TRBJ1-1, is EPEVTQTPSHQVTQMGQEVILRCVPISNHLYFYWYRQILGQKVEFLVSFYNNEISEKSEIFDDQFSVERPDGSNFTLKIRSTKLEDSAMYFCASRADRNTEAFFGQGTRLTVV.

CDR3 sequence: CASSLFNSYEQYF. The CDR3 bases are TGTGCCAGCAGCTTATTTAATTCATACGAGCAGTACTTC. The chain uses TRBV7-9 and TRBJ2-7; D ambiguous. Germline V gene sequence: CDR1 SEHNR, CDR2 FQNEAQ (reference sequence). The ends were cut back, 2 bases at V and 4 bases at J, with 9 bases in the middle. The CDR3 totals 13 residues.

The chain has TRBV7-6 and TRBJ2-1; D could derive from TRBD1 or TRBD2 (7 bases each). CDR3 length: 17 amino acids. Germline V gene sequence: CDR1 SGHVS, CDR2 FNYEAQ. V gave up 5 bases and J gave up 5 bases, with 22 bases separating them. The CDR3 loop is CASSPRGGAGWNNEQFF. The CDR3 DNA sequence: TGTGCCAGCAGCCCCAGGGGGGGGGCGGGGTGGAACAATGAGCAGTTCTTC.

This clone was recorded only once. J is TRBJ1-1 and V is TRBV4-1; TRBD1 matches 7 bases. The germline V gene encodes CDR1 MGHRA and CDR2 YSYEKL. The CDR3 totals 18 residues. The V and J ends lost 0 bases and 1 base, in that order; junction bases with no gene match: 11. DNA for the CDR3: TGCGCCAGCAGCCAAGATATCACAGGGGAGAGGAGGAACACTGAAGCTTTCTTT. Its protein is CASSQDITGERRNTEAFF.

The V gene is TRBV11-3, the J gene TRBJ2-7; 7 positions agree with TRBD2. V dropped 1 base and J dropped 2; count of bases not matched to a gene: 5. This CDR3 comprises 15 residues. The germline V gene has CDR1 SGHNT and CDR2 YENEEA. CDR3 coding DNA: TGTGCCAGCAGCTTAGGCGGGAGAGGGGCCTACGAGCAGTACTTC. Its protein product is CASSLGGRGAYEQYF.

This clone was seen once. This chain links TRBV5-1 with TRBJ2-2; maybe TRBD1 (6 bases). Germline lookup yields CDR1 SGHRS and CDR2 YFSETQ. V lost 0 bases and J lost 1, with 10 bases in between. The CDR3 spans 16 residues. The CDR3 region has the DNA TGCGCCAGCAGCTTGGTACCGGGACAGAACACCGGGGAGCTGTTTTTT. Encoded protein: CASSLVPGQNTGELFF.

The chain combines TRBV29-1 with TRBJ2-7; the D gene is possibly TRBD1 (6 bases). The CDR3 runs to 15 residues. V was shortened by 3 bases and J by 0 bases, with 15 bases between the two germline ends. Germline CDR1 reads SQVTM; CDR2 reads ANQGSEA. CDR3: CSVDRRQGRSYEQYF. Here the CDR3 DNA reads TGCAGCGTTGACAGACGGCAGGGGCGCTCCTACGAGCAGTACTTC.

This clone was detected once. The genes are TRBV7-9 and TRBJ1-2, with D tentatively TRBD1 (5 bases). The CDR3 consists of 14 residues. Trimming removed 1 base from V and 8 bases from J, with 14 bases in between. Germline CDR1 and CDR2: SEHNR and FQNEAQ (reference sequence). The CDR3 sequence: CASSLEGPRRGYTF. The CDR3 bases are TGTGCCAGCAGCTTAGAGGGACCTCGGCGGGGCTACACCTTC.

The rearrangement links TRBV10-1 to TRBJ2-7, with 9 positions matching TRBD2. CDR1 and CDR2 from the germline V gene are WNHNN and SYGVQD (reference sequence). CDR3 length: 16 amino acids. Trimming at V came to 0 bases and at J to 4 bases, leaving 7 bases not matched to a gene. This CDR3 reads CASSESHSGRTYEQYF. The CDR3 region has the DNA TGCGCCAGCAGTGAGTCCCATAGCGGGAGAACTTACGAGCAGTACTTC.

V is TRBV29-1 and J is TRBJ2-7, with 7 bases matching TRBD1. CDR1 SQVTM and CDR2 ANQGSEA come from the germline V gene. This CDR3 is built from 13 residues. J gave up 5 bases and V 6 bases, and 10 bases lay outside the gene matches. CDR3 DNA sequence: TGCAGCGTCGCCGACAGGGTTTTCGACGAGCAGTACTTC. Protein sequence: CSVADRVFDEQYF.

The V call is TRBV30, the J call TRBJ1-2, with 7 nucleotides matching TRBD1. Germline assignment: CDR1 GTSNPN and CDR2 SVGIG (reference sequence). CDR3 size: 12 residues. Germline trimming cut 8 bases from V and 5 bases from J; bases unmatched to any gene: 8. The CDR3 sequence: CAGQTGPYGYTF. CDR3 sequence (DNA): TGTGCCGGACAGACAGGGCCTTATGGCTACACCTTC.

CDR3 amino acids: CASSFNVVGRTDTQYF. The CDR3 DNA reads as TGCGCCAGCAGCTTTAACGTCGTGGGGCGCACAGATACGCAGTATTTT. This chain connects TRBV5-1 to TRBJ2-3; TRBD1 is a possible D gene (5 bases). V lost 2 bases and J lost 1, with 14 bases in between. Germline-derived CDR1 and CDR2 are SGHRS and YFSETQ. The CDR3 contains 16 residues.

The table lists this clone with a few counts. This chain links TRBV19 with TRBJ1-4, with D perhaps matching TRBD1 (5 bases). CDR3 size: 14 residues. Trimming took 7 bases from V and 8 from J, leaving 17 bases between them. Germline CDR1 is LNHDA and CDR2 is SQIVND (reference sequence). The CDR3 DNA reads as TGTGCCAGTACCCCAACGGGGGAGATGGAAAAACTGTTTTTT. Translating gives CASTPTGEMEKLFF.

The chain is built from TRBV5-1 and TRBJ1-5; TRBD1 is a possible D gene (5 bases). The V end was cut by 0 bases, the J end by 5 bases, with 18 bases between. The length of the CDR3 is 17 residues. Germline CDR1 is SGHRS and CDR2 is YFSETQ. CDR3 nucleotide sequence: TGCGCCAGCAGCTTGGGAGGTTCTGGGGCAGCCGATCAGCCCCAGCATTTT. The encoded protein is CASSLGGSGAADQPQHF.

This chain uses TRBV5-1 with TRBJ2-7; 8 bases align to TRBD1. Trimming cost V 2 bases and J 3 bases; bases outside gene matches: 7. Germline V lookup: CDR1 SGHRS, CDR2 YFSETQ. The CDR3 runs 15 residues. The CDR3 sequence is CASSFDRGPLYEQYF. CDR3 nucleotide sequence: TGCGCCAGCAGCTTCGACAGGGGACCCCTCTACGAGCAGTACTTC.

V and J are TRBV6-1 and TRBJ1-1, with TRBD1 as a possible D gene (5 bases). The CDR3 runs to 15 residues. The germline V gene has CDR1 MNHNS and CDR2 SASEGT. The V and J ends lost 6 bases and 3 bases respectively, with 17 bases between them. The CDR3 coding sequence is TGTGCCAGCAGCCATATCGGGGCCCGGGACACTGAAGCTTTCTTT. This sequence encodes CASSHIGARDTEAFF.

The CDR3 is CASSLEDRGQRTDTQYF. In nucleotides, the CDR3 is TGTGCCAGCAGCTTGGAGGACAGGGGGCAGCGGACAGATACGCAGTATTTT. V gene TRBV5-4 combines with J gene TRBJ2-3; 11 bases agree with TRBD1. V dropped 0 bases and J dropped 3; count of bases not matched to a gene: 6. Per germline, CDR1 SGHNT and CDR2 YYREEE (reference sequence). The CDR3 spans 17 residues.

This sequence joins TRBV6-1 and TRBJ2-3; D not certain. V was trimmed by 4 bases and J by 1 base, leaving 15 bases between them. This CDR3 is 16 amino acids long. Germline CDR1 MNHNS, CDR2 SASEGT. CDR3 residues: CASSVLGFGGTDTQYF. The CDR3 DNA reads TGTGCCAGCAGTGTTTTGGGCTTCGGTGGCACAGATACGCAGTATTTT.

This chain links TRBV10-3 with TRBJ1-1, with 9 bases aligning to TRBD1. Germline loops: CDR1 ENHRY, CDR2 SYGVKD. This CDR3 is built from 15 residues. V was pared by 5 bases and J by 10 bases, with 14 bases of the junction left unmatched. The CDR3 here is CAISQLPGQGTGAFF. The CDR3 nucleotides are TGTGCCATCAGTCAACTCCCGGGACAGGGAACCGGAGCTTTCTTT.

Comment on this clone: The same CDR3 also results from other DNA sequences found in this sample. V is TRBV6-1 and J is TRBJ1-2; 8 bases line up with TRBD1. V was pared by 7 bases and J by 6 bases, with 4 bases of the junction left unmatched. Germline values: CDR1 MNHNS, CDR2 SASEGT. The length of the CDR3 is 12 residues. CDR3 loop: CASTRQGNGYTF. The CDR3 coding sequence is TGTGCCAGCACCAGACAGGGGAATGGCTACACCTTC.

The gene calls are TRBV29-1 and TRBJ2-7; 11 bases match TRBD2. Germline CDR1 reads SQVTM; CDR2 reads ANQGSEA. The CDR3 length is 16 residues. Trimming cost V 3 bases and J 4 bases; bases outside gene matches: 11. This CDR3 is CSVEVSWPSGRYEQYF. CDR3 coding DNA: TGCAGCGTTGAGGTGTCGTGGCCTAGCGGGAGGTACGAGCAGTACTTC.